These T cell receptor beta chains were read from a single sample in a study of T cell clonotyping in hematopoietic cell transplantation. TCRdb's table, derived via immunoSEQ multiplex PCR, lists solely in-frame clones and lacks some. This sample has around 21,000 clones; roughly 77% occur once, and the top ten carry less than 20%. Specimen: peripheral blood mononuclear cells, collected before stem cell transplant. Source of these receptors: a man in his sixties with acute myeloid leukemia. Some clones in this sample may be carry-over from other donors' samples. Each CDR3 is given with its conserved first and last residue.

j_call v_call cdr3_aa
TRBJ2-7 TRBV25-1 CASSPTGYYEQYF
TRBJ2-5 TRBV6-5 CASSSAFIQYF
TRBJ2-3 TRBV19 CASSISRQGADTQYF
TRBJ1-1 TRBV30 CAWSAHMNTEAFF
TRBJ1-2 TRBV6-1 CASSVLSGNGYTF
TRBJ2-5 TRBV5-4 CGIGGPGETQYF
TRBJ1-5 TRBV6-5 CASSYVEDQPQHF
TRBJ1-2 TRBV7-8 CASSLGGFSYGYTF
TRBJ2-6 TRBV11-3 CASSSFMWGQTISGANVLTF
TRBJ1-1 TRBV2 CASSVRPLEGAFF
TRBJ1-1 TRBV5-1 CASSPWGGRANTEAFF
TRBJ2-5 TRBV20-1 CSATGEETQYF
TRBJ1-5 TRBV6-5 CASRPPGGSNQPQHF
TRBJ2-5 TRBV30 CAGTFAQETQYF
TRBJ1-2 TRBV2 CASRGTALSYGYTF
TRBJ1-6 TRBV11-2 CASSAGTIYNSPLHF
TRBJ1-1 TRBV7-3 CASSLSPTVNTEAFF
TRBJ2-2 TRBV7-3 CASSQGAGDTGELFF
TRBJ2-7 TRBV18 CASSPSGSHLEQYF
TRBJ1-1 TRBV29-1 CSVDRGGNTEAFF
TRBJ1-2 TRBV6-5 CASINPVNYGYTF
TRBJ1-2 TRBV15 CATSRGRQGGSNYGYTF
TRBJ2-7 TRBV19 CASSPRQALGGYEQYF
TRBJ1-5 TRBV6-6 CASTTDRGLQPQHF
TRBJ1-6 TRBV7-2 CASSWQLSYNSPLHF
TRBJ1-2 TRBV9 CASSVDLGTGPEGYTF
TRBJ2-5 TRBV6-5 CASSYSDGETQYF
NA TRBV11-1 CASSFAQGAYEQYF
TRBJ2-6 TRBV4-3 CASSQDRTGAFSGANVLTF
TRBJ2-7 TRBV6-1 CASRSNPKGSYEQYF
TRBJ2-2 TRBV5-1 CASRDDRGLNTGELFF